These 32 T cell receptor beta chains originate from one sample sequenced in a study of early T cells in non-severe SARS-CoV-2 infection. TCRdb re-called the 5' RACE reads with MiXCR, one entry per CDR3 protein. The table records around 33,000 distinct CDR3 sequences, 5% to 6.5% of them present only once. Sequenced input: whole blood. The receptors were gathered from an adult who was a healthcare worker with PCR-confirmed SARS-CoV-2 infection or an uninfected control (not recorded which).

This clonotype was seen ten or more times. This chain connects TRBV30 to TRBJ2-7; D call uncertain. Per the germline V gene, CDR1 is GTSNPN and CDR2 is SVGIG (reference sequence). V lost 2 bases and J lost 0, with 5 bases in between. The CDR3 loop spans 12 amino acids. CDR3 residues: CAWSRGSYEQYF. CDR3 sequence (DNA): TGTGCCTGGAGTCGCGGCTCCTACGAGCAGTACTTC.

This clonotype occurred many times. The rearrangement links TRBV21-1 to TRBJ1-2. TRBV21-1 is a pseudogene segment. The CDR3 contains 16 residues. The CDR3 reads CASGLDSGRSNYGYTF. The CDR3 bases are TGTGCCAGCGGCTTAGATTCAGGTCGTTCTAACTATGGCTACACCTTC.

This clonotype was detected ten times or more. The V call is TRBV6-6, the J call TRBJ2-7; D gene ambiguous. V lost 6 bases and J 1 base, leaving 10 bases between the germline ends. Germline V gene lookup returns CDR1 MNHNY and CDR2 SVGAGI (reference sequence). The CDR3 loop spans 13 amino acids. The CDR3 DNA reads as TGTGCCAGCAGCGTCATTGGGTCCTACGAGCAGTACTTC. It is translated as CASSVIGSYEQYF.

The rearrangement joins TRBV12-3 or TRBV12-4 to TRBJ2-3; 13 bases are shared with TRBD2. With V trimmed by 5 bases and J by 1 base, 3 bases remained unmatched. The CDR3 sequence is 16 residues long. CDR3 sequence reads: CASSPGLAGGTDTQYF. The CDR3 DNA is TGTGCCAGCAGTCCCGGACTAGCGGGGGGCACAGATACGCAGTATTTT.

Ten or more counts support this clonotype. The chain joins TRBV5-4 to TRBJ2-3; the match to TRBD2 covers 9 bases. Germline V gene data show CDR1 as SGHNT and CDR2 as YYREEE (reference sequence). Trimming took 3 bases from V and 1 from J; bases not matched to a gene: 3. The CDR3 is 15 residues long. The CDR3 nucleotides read TGTGCCAGCAGCTCGGGACTAGCAGGCACAGATACGCAGTATTTT. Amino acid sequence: CASSSGLAGTDTQYF.

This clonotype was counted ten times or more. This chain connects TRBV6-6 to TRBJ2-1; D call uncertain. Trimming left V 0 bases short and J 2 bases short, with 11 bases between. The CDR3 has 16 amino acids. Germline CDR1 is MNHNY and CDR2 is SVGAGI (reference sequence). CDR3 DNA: TGTGCCAGCAGTTACTCGTTATACCCTCCCTACAATGAGCAGTTCTTC. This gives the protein CASSYSLYPPYNEQFF.

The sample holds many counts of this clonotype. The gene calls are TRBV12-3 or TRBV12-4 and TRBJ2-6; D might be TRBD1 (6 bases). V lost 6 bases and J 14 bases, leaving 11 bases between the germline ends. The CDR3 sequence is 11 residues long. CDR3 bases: TGTGCCAGCAGCCGGACAGATCTCCTGACTTTC. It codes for CASSRTDLLTF.

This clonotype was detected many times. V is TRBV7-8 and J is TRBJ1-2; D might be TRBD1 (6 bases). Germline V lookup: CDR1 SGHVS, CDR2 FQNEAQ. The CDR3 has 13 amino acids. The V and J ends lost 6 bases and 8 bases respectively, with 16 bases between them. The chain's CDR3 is CASRGQSGMGYTF. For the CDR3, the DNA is TGTGCCAGCAGAGGACAGTCCGGTATGGGCTACACCTTC.

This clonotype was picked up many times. In DNA form, the CDR3 reads TGTGCCAGCAGTTACGAGGGGAGAGGGCATTATCCCCTCCACTTT. Protein sequence: CASSYEGRGHYPLHF. The chain carries TRBV6-6 and TRBJ1-6, with D possibly TRBD1 on 5 matching bases. Germline assignment: CDR1 MNHNY and CDR2 SVGAGI (reference sequence). CDR3 size: 15 residues. The V gene lost 2 bases and the J gene lost 13 bases, with 18 bases spanning the gap.

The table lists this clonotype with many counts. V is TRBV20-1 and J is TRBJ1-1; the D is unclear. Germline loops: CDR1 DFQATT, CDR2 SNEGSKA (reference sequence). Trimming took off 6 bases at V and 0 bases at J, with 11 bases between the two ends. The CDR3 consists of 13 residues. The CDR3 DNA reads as TGCAGTGCCACGAGTCTTTTGAACACTGAAGCTTTCTTT. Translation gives CSATSLLNTEAFF.

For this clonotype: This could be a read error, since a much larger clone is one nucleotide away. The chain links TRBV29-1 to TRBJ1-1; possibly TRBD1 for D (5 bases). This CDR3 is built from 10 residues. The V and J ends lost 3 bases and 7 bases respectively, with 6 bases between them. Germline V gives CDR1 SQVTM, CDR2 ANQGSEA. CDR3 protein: CSVEGLEAFF. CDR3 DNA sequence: TGCAGCGTTGAGGGGCTTGAAGCTTTCTTT.

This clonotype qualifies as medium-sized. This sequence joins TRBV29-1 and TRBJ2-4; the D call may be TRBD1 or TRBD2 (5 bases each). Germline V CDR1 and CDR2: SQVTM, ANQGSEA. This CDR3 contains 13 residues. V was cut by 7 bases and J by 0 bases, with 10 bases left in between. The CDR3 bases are TGCAGCGCCACCGGGACAGCCAAAAACATTCAGTACTTC. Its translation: CSATGTAKNIQYF. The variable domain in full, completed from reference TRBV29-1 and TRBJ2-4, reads SAVISQKPSRDICQRGTSLTIQCQVDSQVTMMFWYRQQPGQSLTLIATANQGSEATYESGFVIDKFPISRPNLTFSTLTVSNMSPEDSSIYLCSATGTAKNIQYFGAGTRLSVL.

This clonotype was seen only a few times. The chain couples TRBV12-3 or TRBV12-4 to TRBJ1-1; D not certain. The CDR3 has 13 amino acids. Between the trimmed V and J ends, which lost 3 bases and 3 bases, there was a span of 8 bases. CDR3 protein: CASSFKDHTEAFF. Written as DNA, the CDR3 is TGTGCCAGCAGTTTTAAGGATCACACTGAAGCTTTCTTT.

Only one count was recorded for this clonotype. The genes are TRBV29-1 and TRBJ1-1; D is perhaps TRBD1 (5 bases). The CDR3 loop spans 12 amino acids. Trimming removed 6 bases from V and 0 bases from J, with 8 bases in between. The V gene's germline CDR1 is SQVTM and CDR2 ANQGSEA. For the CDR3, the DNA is TGCAGCGTACCGGGGCTGAACACTGAAGCTTTCTTT. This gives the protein CSVPGLNTEAFF. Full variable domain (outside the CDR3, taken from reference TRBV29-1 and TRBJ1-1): SAVISQKPSRDICQRGTSLTIQCQVDSQVTMMFWYRQQPGQSLTLIATANQGSEATYESGFVIDKFPISRPNLTFSTLTVSNMSPEDSSIYLCSVPGLNTEAFFGQGTRLTVV.

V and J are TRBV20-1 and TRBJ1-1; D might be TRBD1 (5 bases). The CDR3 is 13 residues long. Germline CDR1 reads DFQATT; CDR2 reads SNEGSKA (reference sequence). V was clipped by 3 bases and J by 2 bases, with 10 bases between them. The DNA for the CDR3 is TGCAGTGCTAGTCCCAGGGCAAACACTGAAGCTTTCTTT. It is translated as CSASPRANTEAFF.

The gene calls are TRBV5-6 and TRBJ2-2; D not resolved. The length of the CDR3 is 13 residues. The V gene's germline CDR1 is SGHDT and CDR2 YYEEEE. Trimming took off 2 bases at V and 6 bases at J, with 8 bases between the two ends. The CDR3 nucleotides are TGTGCCAGCAGCTTTAAACCGTCCGGGGAGCTGTTTTTT. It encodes CASSFKPSGELFF.

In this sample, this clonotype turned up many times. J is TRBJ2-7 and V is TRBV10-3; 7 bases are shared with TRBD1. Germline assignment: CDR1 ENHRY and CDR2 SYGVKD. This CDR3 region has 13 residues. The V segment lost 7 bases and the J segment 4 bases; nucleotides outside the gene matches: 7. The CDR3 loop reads CAIKGQNPYEQYF. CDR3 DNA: TGTGCCATCAAGGGACAGAACCCGTACGAGCAGTACTTC.

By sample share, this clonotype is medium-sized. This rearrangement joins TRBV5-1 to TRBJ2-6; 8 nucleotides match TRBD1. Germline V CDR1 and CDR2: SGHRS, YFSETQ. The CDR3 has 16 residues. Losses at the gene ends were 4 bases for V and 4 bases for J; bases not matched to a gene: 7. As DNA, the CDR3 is TGCGCCAGCAGCGGGACAGGTCCACAAGGGGCCAACGTCCTGACTTTC. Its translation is CASSGTGPQGANVLTF.

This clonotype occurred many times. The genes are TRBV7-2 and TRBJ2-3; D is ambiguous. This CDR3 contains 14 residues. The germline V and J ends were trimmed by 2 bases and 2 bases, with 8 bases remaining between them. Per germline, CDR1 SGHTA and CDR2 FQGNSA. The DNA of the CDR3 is TGTGCCAGCAGCTTACAATCAATCACAGATACGCAGTATTTT. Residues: CASSLQSITDTQYF.

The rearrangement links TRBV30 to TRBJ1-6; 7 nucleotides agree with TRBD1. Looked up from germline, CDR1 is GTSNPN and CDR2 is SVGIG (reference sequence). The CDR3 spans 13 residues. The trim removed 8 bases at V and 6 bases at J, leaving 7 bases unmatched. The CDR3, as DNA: TGTGCCCGTGGGACAGCGGGTAATTCACCCCTCCACTTT. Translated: CARGTAGNSPLHF.

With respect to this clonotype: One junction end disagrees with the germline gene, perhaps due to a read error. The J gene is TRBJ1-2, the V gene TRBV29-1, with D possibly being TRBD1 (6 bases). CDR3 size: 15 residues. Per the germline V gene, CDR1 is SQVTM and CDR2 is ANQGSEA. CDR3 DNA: TGCAGCGCTGAAGGGGGGCCGGGTTTCGACTATGGCTACACCTTC. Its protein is CSAEGGPGFDYGYTF.

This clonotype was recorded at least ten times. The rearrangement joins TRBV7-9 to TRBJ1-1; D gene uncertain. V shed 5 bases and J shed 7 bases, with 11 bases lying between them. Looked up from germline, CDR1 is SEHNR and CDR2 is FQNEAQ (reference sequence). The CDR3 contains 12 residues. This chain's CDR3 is CASSTSRSEAFF. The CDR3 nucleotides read TGTGCCAGCAGCACCTCCAGGAGTGAAGCTTTCTTT.

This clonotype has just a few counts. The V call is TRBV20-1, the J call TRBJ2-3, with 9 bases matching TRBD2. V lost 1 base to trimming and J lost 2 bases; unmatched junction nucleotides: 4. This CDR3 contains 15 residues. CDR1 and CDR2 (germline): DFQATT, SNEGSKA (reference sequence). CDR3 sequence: CSARAVAGDTDTQYF. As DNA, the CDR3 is TGCAGTGCTAGAGCGGTAGCGGGGGACACAGATACGCAGTATTTT.

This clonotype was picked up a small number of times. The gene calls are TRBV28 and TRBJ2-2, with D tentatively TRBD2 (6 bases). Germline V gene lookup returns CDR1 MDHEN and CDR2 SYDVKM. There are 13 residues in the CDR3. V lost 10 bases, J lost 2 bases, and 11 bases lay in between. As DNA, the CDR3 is TGTGCCATGAGCGGGCTAAACACCGGGGAGCTGTTTTTT. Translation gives CAMSGLNTGELFF.

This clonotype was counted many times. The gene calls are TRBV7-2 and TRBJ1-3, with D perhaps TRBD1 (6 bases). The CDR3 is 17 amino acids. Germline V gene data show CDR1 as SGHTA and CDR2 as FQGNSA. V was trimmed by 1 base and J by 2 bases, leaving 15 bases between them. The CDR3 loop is CASSLDRVRGTGNTIYF. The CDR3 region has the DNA TGTGCCAGCAGCTTAGATCGTGTCAGGGGCACTGGAAACACCATATATTTT.

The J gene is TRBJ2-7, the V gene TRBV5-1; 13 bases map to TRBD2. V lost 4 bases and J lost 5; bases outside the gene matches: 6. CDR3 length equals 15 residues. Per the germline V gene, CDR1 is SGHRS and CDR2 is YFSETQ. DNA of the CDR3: TGCGCCAGCAGCGAGACTAGCGGGGGGAGCCACGAGCAGTACTTC. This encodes CASSETSGGSHEQYF. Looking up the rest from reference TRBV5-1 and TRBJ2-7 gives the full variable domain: KAGVTQTPRYLIKTRGQQVTLSCSPISGHRSVSWYQQTPGQGLQFLFEYFSETQRNKGNFPGRFSGRQFSNSRSEMNVSTLELGDSALYLCASSETSGGSHEQYFGPGTRLTVT.

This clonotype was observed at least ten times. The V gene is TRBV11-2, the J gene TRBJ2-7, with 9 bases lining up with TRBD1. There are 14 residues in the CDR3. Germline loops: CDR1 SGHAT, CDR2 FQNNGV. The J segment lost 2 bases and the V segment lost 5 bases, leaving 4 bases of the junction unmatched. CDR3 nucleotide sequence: TGTGCCAGCAGCCTTGGGACAGGGACCTACGAGCAGTACTTC. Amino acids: CASSLGTGTYEQYF.

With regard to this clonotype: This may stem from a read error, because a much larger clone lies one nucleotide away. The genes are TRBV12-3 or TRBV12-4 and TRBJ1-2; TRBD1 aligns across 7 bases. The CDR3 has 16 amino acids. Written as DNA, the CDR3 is TGTGCCAGCAGTAGACACGGACAGGCAACTAAATATGGCTACACCTTC. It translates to CASSRHGQATKYGYTF.

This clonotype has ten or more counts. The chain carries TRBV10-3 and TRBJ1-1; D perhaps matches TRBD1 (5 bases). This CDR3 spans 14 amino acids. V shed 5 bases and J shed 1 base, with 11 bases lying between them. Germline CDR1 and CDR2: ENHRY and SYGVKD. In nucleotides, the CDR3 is TGTGCCATCAGTCCTGACAGTAGGAACACTGAAGCTTTCTTT. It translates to CAISPDSRNTEAFF.

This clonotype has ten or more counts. Here the CDR3 reads CASSRPADGTYEQYF. The CDR3 DNA follows: TGTGCCAGCAGCCGCCCTGCGGACGGAACCTACGAGCAGTACTTC. V usage is TRBV5-4 and J usage is TRBJ2-7; D is unresolved. Germline CDR1 is SGHNT and CDR2 is YYREEE (reference sequence). This CDR3 comprises 15 residues. The V gene lost 4 bases and the J gene lost 2 bases, with 16 bases spanning the gap.

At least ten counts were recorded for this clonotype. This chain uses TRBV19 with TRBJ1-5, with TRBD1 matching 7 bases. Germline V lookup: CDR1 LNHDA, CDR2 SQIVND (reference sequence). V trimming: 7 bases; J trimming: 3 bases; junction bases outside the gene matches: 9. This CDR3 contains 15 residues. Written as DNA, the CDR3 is TGTGCCAGTACCTTTGGGACAGCAGACAATCAGCCCCAGCATTTT. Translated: CASTFGTADNQPQHF.

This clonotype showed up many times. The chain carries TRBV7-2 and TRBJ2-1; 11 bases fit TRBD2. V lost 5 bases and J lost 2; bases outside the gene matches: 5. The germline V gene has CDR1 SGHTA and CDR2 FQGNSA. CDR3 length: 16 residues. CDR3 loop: CASSPQGLAAYNEQFF. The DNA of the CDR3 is TGTGCCAGCAGCCCACAGGGACTAGCGGCCTACAATGAGCAGTTCTTC.